This T cell receptor beta chain was recorded in a study of metastatic and nonmetastatic thyroid tumors. TCRdb re-analyzed the PCR reads through MiXCR. The data show tens of thousands of clones, less than 25% seen once. CDR1 is LNHDA, CDR2 SQIVND, per germline (reference sequence). The CDR3 length is 17 residues. The ends lost 1 base at V and 4 bases at J; junction bases unmatched: 7. Nobody among the patients had been given any treatment before thyroid surgery. The sample holds many counts of this clone. V is TRBV19 and J is TRBJ2-1, with TRBD2 identical over 10 bases. Source material: blood. This receptor was obtained from a female donor with papillary thyroid cancer or a benign thyroid nodule (not recorded which). Some clones in this sample may be carry-over from other donors' samples. CDR3 coding DNA: TGTGCCAGTAGTATAGCCGCTAGCGGGAGTTTGTACAATGAGCAGTTCTTC. It encodes CASSIAASGSLYNEQFF.